This T cell receptor (beta chain) was found in a study of EBV T-cell therapy then PD-1 blockade in nasopharyngeal carcinoma. The method was immunoSEQ multiplex PCR; TCRdb's version includes in-frame clones alone and lacks a portion of them. Of 15,000 to 20,000 clones listed, 65% to 85% are singletons. Notes on this clone: Its specificity is unknown.

Treatment: AdE1-LMPpoly-expanded autologous EBV-specific T-cell therapy followed by anti-PD-1 nivolumab. Germline V gives CDR1 SGDLS, CDR2 YYNGEE. The CDR3 contains 15 residues. Trimming cost V 4 bases and J 0 bases, with 11 bases left between them. The specimen comprised CD8+ T cells from blood, sampled at day 0 from a patient whose treatment included autologous EBV-specific T cells and nivolumab. This chain links TRBV9 with TRBJ2-1; D not resolved. The TCR was taken from a middle-aged man with nasopharyngeal carcinoma. This chain's CDR3 is CASSPRRSSYNEQFF. The CDR3 nucleotides are TGTGCCAGCAGCCCAAGAAGGAGCTCCTACAATGAGCAGTTCTTC.